Below are 17 T cell receptor beta chains sequenced from a single sample in a study of blood T cell repertoires in COVID-19. TCRdb's copy holds only in-frame clones and misses some; the assay was immunoSEQ multiplex PCR. The sample holds 100,000 to 130,000 clones, around 83% seen once. The specimen was peripheral blood. These receptors all stem from a woman in her 70s with acute or convalescent COVID-19.

CDR3: CASRGLWLRQNGNQPQHF. The CDR3 DNA reads as TGTGCCAGCAGGGGACTGTGGTTACGACAGAACGGCAATCAGCCCCAGCATTTT. The chain has TRBV28 and TRBJ1-5, with TRBD1 as a possible D gene (5 bases). CDR3 length: 18 amino acids. Germline CDR1 reads MDHEN; CDR2 reads SYDVKM. Trimming stripped 6 bases from V and 2 bases from J, with 23 bases between.

Only a few counts were recorded for this clone. The chain combines TRBV7-9 with TRBJ1-2; D call uncertain. The germline gives CDR1 SEHNR, CDR2 FQNEAQ (reference sequence). Trimming cost V 4 bases and J 1 base, with 10 bases left between them. This CDR3 has 14 amino acids. CDR3 sequence (DNA): TGTGCCAGCAGCTCCAGAGAGGGTAACTATGGCTACACCTTC. It is translated as CASSSREGNYGYTF.

The chain couples TRBV4-1 to TRBJ1-5, with 8 positions matching TRBD1. The CDR3 covers 15 residues. Trimming cost V 4 bases and J 4 bases; bases outside gene matches: 6. The V gene's germline CDR1 is MGHRA and CDR2 YSYEKL. The CDR3 DNA is TGCGCCAGCAGCCCCGGACAGGGAAATAATCAGCCCCAGCATTTT. Protein: CASSPGQGNNQPQHF.

A single count supports this clone. V usage is TRBV2 and J usage is TRBJ1-3; 8 bases are shared with TRBD1. This CDR3 has 14 amino acids. Losses at the gene ends were 3 bases for V and 4 bases for J; bases not matched to a gene: 2. The V gene's germline CDR1 is SNHLY and CDR2 FYNNEI. The CDR3 protein is CASSDQGAGNTIYF. For the CDR3, the DNA is TGTGCCAGCAGTGATCAGGGGGCGGGAAACACCATATATTTT.

The V gene is TRBV10-3, the J gene TRBJ2-7; 9 bases agree with TRBD2. Germline CDR1 and CDR2: ENHRY and SYGVKD. V lost 6 bases and J lost 5; bases outside the gene matches: 26. The CDR3 has 20 residues. The CDR3 region has the DNA TGTGCCATCAGCGATCTATACCACCTGGCTAGCGGGGACCTCACGAACGAGCAGTACGTC. Its translation: CAISDLYHLASGDLTNEQYV.

The chain carries TRBV3-1 (or the pseudogene TRBV3-2) and TRBJ2-7; D might be TRBD2 (5 bases). Trimming left V 1 base short and J 6 bases short, with 13 bases between. Looked up from germline, CDR1 is LGHDT and CDR2 is YNNKEL (reference sequence). There are 14 residues in the CDR3. The CDR3 spells CASSQGGISSEQYV. The DNA for the CDR3 is TGTGCCAGCAGCCAAGGAGGGATCTCTAGCGAGCAGTACGTC.

The count of this clone is one. The rearrangement uses TRBV28 and TRBJ2-1; 9 bases agree with TRBD2. The J segment lost 10 bases and the V segment lost 4 bases, leaving 5 bases of the junction unmatched. The CDR3 consists of 13 residues. The germline CDR1 and CDR2 sequences are MDHEN and SYDVKM. The CDR3 loop reads CASSSRLAEEQFF. The DNA for the CDR3 is TGTGCCAGCAGTTCCAGACTAGCGGAAGAGCAGTTCTTC.

CDR3 residues: CASTEDRGLEQYF. For the CDR3, the DNA is TGTGCCAGCACCGAGGACAGGGGGCTTGAGCAGTACTTC. The chain uses TRBV28 and TRBJ2-7; 11 nucleotides align to TRBD1. With 7 bases clipped from V and 7 bases from J, the junction kept 6 bases outside the gene matches. This CDR3 spans 13 amino acids. From germline, CDR1 is MDHEN and CDR2 SYDVKM.

The chain carries TRBV7-3 and TRBJ2-3, with TRBD2 identical over 9 bases. Trimming cost V 2 bases and J 0 bases; bases outside gene matches: 3. Germline V CDR1 and CDR2: SGHTA, FQGTGA. CDR3 length: 16 residues. The CDR3 here is CASSLWRGGSTDTQYF. CDR3 nucleotide sequence: TGTGCCAGCAGCTTATGGCGGGGGGGCAGCACAGATACGCAGTATTTT.

The genes are TRBV7-3 and TRBJ2-1, with D possibly matching TRBD1 (5 bases). V dropped 3 bases and J dropped 0 bases, with 9 bases sitting between them. This CDR3 contains 15 residues. Germline V gives CDR1 SGHTA, CDR2 FQGTGA. The CDR3 sequence: CASSLGRTSYNEQFF. For the CDR3, the DNA is TGTGCCAGCAGCTTGGGGCGGACCTCCTACAATGAGCAGTTCTTC. Variable domain in full (rest from reference TRBV7-3 and TRBJ2-1): GAGVSQTPSNKVTEKGKYVELRCDPISGHTALYWYRQSLGQGPEFLIYFQGTGAADDSGLPNDRFFAVRPEGSVSTLKIQRTERGDSAVYLCASSLGRTSYNEQFFGPGTRLTVL.

This rearrangement joins TRBV29-1 to TRBJ2-5, with 7 bases aligning to TRBD2. CDR3 size: 14 residues. CDR1 and CDR2 from the germline V gene are SQVTM and ANQGSEA. V lost 0 bases to trimming and J lost 4 bases; unmatched junction nucleotides: 5. In nucleotides, the CDR3 is TGCAGCGTTGAAGAAGCGGGGAGAAGAGAGACCCAGTACTTC. This gives the protein CSVEEAGRRETQYF.

V and J are TRBV5-1 and TRBJ2-1; 8 bases line up with TRBD2. With V trimmed by 6 bases and J by 1 base, 9 bases remained unmatched. From germline, CDR1 is SGHRS and CDR2 YFSETQ. The CDR3 is 16 residues long. Written as DNA, the CDR3 is TGCGCCAGCAAGGGGAACGGGGGGGAGTCCTACAATGAGCAGTTCTTC. Protein sequence: CASKGNGGESYNEQFF.

The chain carries TRBV9 and TRBJ1-2; 8 bases align to TRBD1. The length of the CDR3 is 14 residues. The V gene end was trimmed by 4 bases and the J gene end by 3 bases; junction bases not matched to a gene: 5. The germline V gene encodes CDR1 SGDLS and CDR2 YYNGEE. The DNA for the CDR3 is TGTGCCAGCAGCAAGACAGGGGAGTACTATGGCTACACCTTC. Translation: CASSKTGEYYGYTF.

The rearrangement joins TRBV7-2 to TRBJ1-5; D remains ambiguous. The CDR3 is 13 residues long. Trimming shortened V by 1 base and J by 7 bases, and 8 bases separated the two germline ends. The germline gives CDR1 SGHTA, CDR2 FQGNSA. The CDR3, as DNA: TGTGCCAGCAGCTTAGAGGGCGGGCAGCCCCAGCATTTT. Translated: CASSLEGGQPQHF.

The chain joins TRBV4-1 to TRBJ1-6, with 10 bases fitting TRBD1. The CDR3 contains 15 residues. CDR1 and CDR2 (germline): MGHRA, YSYEKL. With V trimmed by 4 bases and J by 7 bases, 4 bases remained unmatched. CDR3 in amino acids: CASSRDRGQNSPLHF. The CDR3 bases are TGCGCCAGCAGCCGAGACAGGGGGCAAAATTCACCCCTCCACTTT.

This clone was detected only once. In DNA, the CDR3 is TGTGCCAGCACCTTGACAGGGGGTTACGGTCAGCCCCAGCATTTT. Encoded protein: CASTLTGGYGQPQHF. The genes are TRBV6-5 and TRBJ1-5; TRBD1 aligns across 9 bases. The V and J ends lost 7 bases and 6 bases, in that order; junction bases with no gene match: 10. The germline V gene has CDR1 MNHEY and CDR2 SVGAGI. The CDR3 length is 15 residues.

The chain links TRBV28 to TRBJ1-1; TRBD1 might be the D (5 bases). Trimming left V 3 bases short and J 2 bases short, with 10 bases between. CDR3 size: 14 residues. Germline CDR1 MDHEN, CDR2 SYDVKM. The CDR3 protein is CASSFRTPNTEAFF. The CDR3 coding sequence is TGTGCCAGCAGTTTCCGGACACCTAACACTGAAGCTTTCTTT. The full variable domain, with the rest looked up from reference TRBV28 and TRBJ1-1, is DVKVTQSSRYLVKRTGEKVFLECVQDMDHENMFWYRQDPGLGLRLIYFSYDVKMKEKGDIPEGYSVSREKKERFSLILESASTNQTSMYLCASSFRTPNTEAFFGQGTRLTVV.